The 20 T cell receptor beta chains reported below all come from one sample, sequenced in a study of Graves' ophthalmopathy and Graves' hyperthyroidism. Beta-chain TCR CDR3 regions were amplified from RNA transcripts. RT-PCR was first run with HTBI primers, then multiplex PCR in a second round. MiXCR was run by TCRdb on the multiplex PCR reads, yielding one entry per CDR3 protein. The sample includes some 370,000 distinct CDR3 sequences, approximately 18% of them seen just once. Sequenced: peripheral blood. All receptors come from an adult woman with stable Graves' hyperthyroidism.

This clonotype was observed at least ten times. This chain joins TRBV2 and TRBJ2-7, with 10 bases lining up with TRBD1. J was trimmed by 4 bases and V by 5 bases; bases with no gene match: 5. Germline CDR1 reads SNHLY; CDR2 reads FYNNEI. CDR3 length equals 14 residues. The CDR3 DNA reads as TGTGCCAGCAGTTCCGGGACAGGGGCTTACGAGCAGTACTTC. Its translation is CASSSGTGAYEQYF. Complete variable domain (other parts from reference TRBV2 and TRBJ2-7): EPEVTQTPSHQVTQMGQEVILRCVPISNHLYFYWYRQILGQKVEFLVSFYNNEISEKSEIFDDQFSVERPDGSNFTLKIRSTKLEDSAMYFCASSSGTGAYEQYFGPGTRLTVT.

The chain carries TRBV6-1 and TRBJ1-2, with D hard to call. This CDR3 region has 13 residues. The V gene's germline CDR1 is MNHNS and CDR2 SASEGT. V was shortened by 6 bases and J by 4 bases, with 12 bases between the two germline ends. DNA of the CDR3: TGTGCCAGCAGACCCGGAGTTGGCTATGGCTACACCTTC. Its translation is CASRPGVGYGYTF.

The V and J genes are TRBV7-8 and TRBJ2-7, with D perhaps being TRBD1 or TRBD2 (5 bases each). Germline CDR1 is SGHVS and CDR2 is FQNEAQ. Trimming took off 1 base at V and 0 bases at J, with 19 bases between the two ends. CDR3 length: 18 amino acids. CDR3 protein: CASSLGRWGIGSSYEQYF. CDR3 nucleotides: TGTGCCAGCAGCTTAGGGCGTTGGGGCATTGGGAGCTCCTACGAGCAGTACTTC. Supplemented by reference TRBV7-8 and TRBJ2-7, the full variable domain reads GAGVSQSPRYKVAKRGQDVALRCDPISGHVSLFWYQQALGQGPEFLTYFQNEAQLDKSGLPSDRFFAERPEGSVSTLKIQRTQQEDSAVYLCASSLGRWGIGSSYEQYFGPGTRLTVT.

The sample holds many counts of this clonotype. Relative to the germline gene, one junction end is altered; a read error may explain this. CDR3 protein: CASSEALAGGGGKLFF. DNA of the CDR3: TGCGCCAGCAGTGAGGCCCTAGCGGGAGGAGGCGGGAAGCTGTTTTTT. The V call is TRBV10-1, the J call TRBJ2-2, with TRBD2 matching over 11 bases. Looked up from germline, CDR1 is WNHNN and CDR2 is SYGVQD (reference sequence). CDR3 size: 16 residues.

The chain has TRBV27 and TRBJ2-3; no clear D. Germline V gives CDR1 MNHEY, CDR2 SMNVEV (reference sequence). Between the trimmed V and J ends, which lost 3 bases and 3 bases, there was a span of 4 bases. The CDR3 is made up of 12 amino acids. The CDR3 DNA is TGTGCCAGCAGTTTGGATACAGATACGCAGTATTTT. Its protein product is CASSLDTDTQYF.

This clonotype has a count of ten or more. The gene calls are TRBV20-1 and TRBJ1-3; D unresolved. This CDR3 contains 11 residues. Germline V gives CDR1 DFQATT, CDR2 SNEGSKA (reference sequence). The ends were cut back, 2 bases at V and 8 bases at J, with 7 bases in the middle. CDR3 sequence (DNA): TGCAGTGCTAGATTCTTAGACACCATATATTTT. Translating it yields CSARFLDTIYF.

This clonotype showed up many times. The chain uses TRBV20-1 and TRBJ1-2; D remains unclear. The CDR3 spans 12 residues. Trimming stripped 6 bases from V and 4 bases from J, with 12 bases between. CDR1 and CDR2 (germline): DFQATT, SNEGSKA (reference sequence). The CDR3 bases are TGCAGTGCCATCGGTAGTACCTATGGCTACACCTTC. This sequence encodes CSAIGSTYGYTF.

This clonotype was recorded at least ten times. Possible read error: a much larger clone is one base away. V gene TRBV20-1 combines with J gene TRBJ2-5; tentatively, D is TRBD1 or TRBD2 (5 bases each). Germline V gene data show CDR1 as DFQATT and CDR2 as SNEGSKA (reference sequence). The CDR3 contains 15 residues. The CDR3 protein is CSASGSRDPSRTKYF. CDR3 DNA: TGCAGTGCTAGCGGATCACGGGACCCATCTAGGACCAAGTACTTC.

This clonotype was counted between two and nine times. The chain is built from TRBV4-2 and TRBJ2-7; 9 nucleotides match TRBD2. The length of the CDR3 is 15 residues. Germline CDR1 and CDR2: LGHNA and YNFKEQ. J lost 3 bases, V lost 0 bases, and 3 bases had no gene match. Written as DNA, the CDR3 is TGTGCCAGCAGCCAAGATAGCGGGAGCGTCTACGAGCAGTACTTC. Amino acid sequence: CASSQDSGSVYEQYF.

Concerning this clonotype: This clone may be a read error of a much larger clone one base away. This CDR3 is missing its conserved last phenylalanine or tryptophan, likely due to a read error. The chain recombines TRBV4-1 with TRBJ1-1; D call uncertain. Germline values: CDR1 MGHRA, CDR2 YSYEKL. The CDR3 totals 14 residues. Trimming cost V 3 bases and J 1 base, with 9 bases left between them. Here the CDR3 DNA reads TGCGCCAGCAGCCAGTCTCCCCCGAACACTGAAGCTTTCGTT. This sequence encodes CASSQSPPNTEAFV.

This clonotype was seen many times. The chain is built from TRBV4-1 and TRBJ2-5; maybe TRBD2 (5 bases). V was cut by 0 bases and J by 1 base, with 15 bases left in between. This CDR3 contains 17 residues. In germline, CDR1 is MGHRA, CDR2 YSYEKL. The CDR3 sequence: CASSQDWGVGGQETQYF. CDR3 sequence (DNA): TGCGCCAGCAGCCAAGATTGGGGAGTTGGCGGCCAAGAGACCCAGTACTTC.

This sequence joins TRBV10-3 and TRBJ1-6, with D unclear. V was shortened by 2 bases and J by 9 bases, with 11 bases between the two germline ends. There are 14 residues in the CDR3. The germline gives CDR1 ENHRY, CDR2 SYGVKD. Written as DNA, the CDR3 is TGTGCCATCAGTGAGGGTCGGACCCTTTCACCCCTCCACTTT. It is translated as CAISEGRTLSPLHF.

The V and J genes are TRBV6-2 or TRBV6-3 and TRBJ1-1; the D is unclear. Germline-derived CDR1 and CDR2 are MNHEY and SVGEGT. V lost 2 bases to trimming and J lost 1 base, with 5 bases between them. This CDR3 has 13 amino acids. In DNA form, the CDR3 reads TGTGCCAGCAGTTACATACCGAACACTGAAGCTTTCTTT. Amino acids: CASSYIPNTEAFF.

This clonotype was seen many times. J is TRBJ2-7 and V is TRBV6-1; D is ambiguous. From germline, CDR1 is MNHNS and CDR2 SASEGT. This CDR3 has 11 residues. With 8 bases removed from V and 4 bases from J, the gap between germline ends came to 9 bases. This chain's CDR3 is CASLSLYEQYF. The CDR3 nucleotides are TGTGCCAGCCTATCTCTTTACGAGCAGTACTTC.

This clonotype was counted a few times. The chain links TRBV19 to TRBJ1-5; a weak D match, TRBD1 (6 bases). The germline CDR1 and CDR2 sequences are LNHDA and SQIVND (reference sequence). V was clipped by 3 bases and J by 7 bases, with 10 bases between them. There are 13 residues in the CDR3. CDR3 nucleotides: TGTGCCAGTAGTATCCTACAGGGACAGCCCCAGCATTTT. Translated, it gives CASSILQGQPQHF.

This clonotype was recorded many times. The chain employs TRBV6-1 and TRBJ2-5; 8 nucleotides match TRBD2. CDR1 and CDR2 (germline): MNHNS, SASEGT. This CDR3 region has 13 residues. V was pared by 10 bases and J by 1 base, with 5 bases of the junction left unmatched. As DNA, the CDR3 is TGTGCCACCGAAGGACTAGCCCAAGAGACCCAGTACTTC. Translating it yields CATEGLAQETQYF.

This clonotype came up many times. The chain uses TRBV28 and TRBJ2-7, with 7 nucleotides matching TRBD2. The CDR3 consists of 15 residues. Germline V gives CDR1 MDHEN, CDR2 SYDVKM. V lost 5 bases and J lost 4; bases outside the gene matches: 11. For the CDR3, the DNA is TGTGCCAGCAGTCAAATAGGACTAGGGAGATACGAGCAGTACTTC. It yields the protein CASSQIGLGRYEQYF.

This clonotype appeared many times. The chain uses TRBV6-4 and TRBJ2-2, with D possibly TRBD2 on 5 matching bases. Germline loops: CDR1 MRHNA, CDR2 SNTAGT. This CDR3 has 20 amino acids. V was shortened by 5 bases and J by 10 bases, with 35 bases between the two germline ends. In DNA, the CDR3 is TGTGCCAGCAGTCCCTCCCATCAAATGGAGCGGCTACTCCTCACGGCGGAGCTGTTTTTT. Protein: CASSPSHQMERLLLTAELFF.

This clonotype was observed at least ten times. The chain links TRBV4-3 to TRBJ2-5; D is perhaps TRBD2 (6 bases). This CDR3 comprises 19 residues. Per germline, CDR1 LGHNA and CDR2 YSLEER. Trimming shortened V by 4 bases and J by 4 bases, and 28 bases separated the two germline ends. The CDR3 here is CASSRDAYSGERVPETQYF. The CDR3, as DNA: TGCGCCAGCAGCCGGGACGCTTATAGCGGAGAGCGGGTCCCAGAGACCCAGTACTTC.

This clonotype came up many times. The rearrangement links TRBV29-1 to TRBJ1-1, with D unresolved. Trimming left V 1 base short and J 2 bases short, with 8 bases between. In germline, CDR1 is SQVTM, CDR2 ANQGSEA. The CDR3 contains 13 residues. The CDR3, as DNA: TGCAGCGTTGAAGCATTGAGAAACACTGAAGCTTTCTTT. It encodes CSVEALRNTEAFF.